The clone carrying this TCR beta chain was seen many times. Its specificity is unknown. Germline DNA was extracted too, while blood RNA derived from unsorted whole blood. This record comes from a study of tumor-infiltrating lymphocytes in primary liver carcinoma. About the research overall: Recorded tumor stage was T1-T3 N0M0, with diameters of about 4 to 10 cm. Study-level results: Relative to blood, tumors carried a significantly larger fraction of the repertoire in their top 250 clones (p = 0.039). Because the samples were bulk unsorted, the study did not compare CD4+ and CD8+ repertoires. Lower overlap was observed for tumor-adjacent and tumor-blood pairs relative to tumor region pairs.

Total RNA (approximately 450 ng) served as template for TCR beta cDNA synthesis primed by a constant-region primer. Researchers made the TCR beta libraries by running three nested multiplex PCR rounds with slightly modified ARM-PCR. The opening two PCR rounds, about 10 cycles each, paired TRBV1-TRBV30 forward primers with a C-beta reverse primer. TCRdb recomputed calls from the multiplex PCR reads with MiXCR, one row per CDR3 protein. This sample has 300,000 to 350,000 distinct CDR3 sequences, with 45% to 70% found just once. Deletions cut 6 bases from V and 2 bases from J, with 14 bases between. This CDR3 is built from 14 residues. From germline, CDR1 is MNHNS and CDR2 SASEGT.

The J gene is TRBJ2-7, the V gene TRBV6-1, with TRBD1 as a possible D gene (6 bases). This receptor was obtained from a woman in her 30s with primary liver carcinoma and hepatitis B virus infection. What was sequenced was peripheral blood. Here the CDR3 reads CASSPGRGPYEQYF. Here the CDR3 DNA reads TGTGCCAGCAGCCCCGGCAGGGGCCCCTACGAGCAGTACTTC.